This paragraph covers one T cell receptor (beta chain) sequence. Its specificity is unknown. The entry originates in a study of cytotoxic CD8 clonotypes in ibrutinib-treated CLL. Assay used: immunoSEQ multiplex PCR; TCRdb lists only in-frame clones, some missing. The sample lists about 200,000 clones, 75% to 85% occurring once. Study observations and caveats: Sustained-remission and progressing patients were not sampled at matched times. Clonality (at baseline) was higher than in age-matched healthy donors and tracked circulating CD8+ T-cell counts. Public clonotypes showed up rarely, and on treatment they shrank or held steady.

V was trimmed by 8 bases and J by 5 bases, leaving 10 bases between them. Germline V gene sequence: CDR1 PRHDT, CDR2 FYEKMQ (reference sequence). The CDR3 runs 12 residues. This receptor was obtained from a human donor with chronic lymphocytic leukemia. The material was PBMCs, obtained after 12 months of ibrutinib treatment. The V and J genes are TRBV13 and TRBJ2-1, with D unclear. CDR3 sequence (DNA): TGTGCCAGCCGCCCAGTGAACAATGAGCAGTTCTTC. Translating it yields CASRPVNNEQFF.